This TCR beta chain is from a study of blood T cell repertoires in COVID-19. The assay was immunoSEQ multiplex PCR, and TCRdb's table has in-frame clones only and misses some. The table records 400,000 to 450,000 clones, around 90% of them present only once. V was trimmed by 2 bases and J by 0 bases, leaving 15 bases between them. CDR3 size: 17 residues. From germline, CDR1 is MDHEN and CDR2 SYDVKM. J is TRBJ2-3 and V is TRBV28; D remains unclear. The TCR originated in a man in his late teens or twenties with COVID-19, enrolled during active disease. Sequencing input: peripheral blood. This chain's CDR3 is CASSLRFERSSTDTQYF. In nucleotides, the CDR3 is TGTGCCAGCAGTTTAAGGTTTGAGAGGTCTAGCACAGATACGCAGTATTTT.